The 21 T cell receptor beta chains below come from one sample, sequenced in a study of OX40 agonist ivuxolimab in advanced cancers. Some clones are missing from TCRdb's copy, which holds only in-frame ones; the method was immunoSEQ multiplex PCR. The sample records fewer than 85,000 clones, about 87% being singletons. The material was CD4+ or CD8+ T cells sorted from blood, obtained in a trial of the OX40 agonist ivuxolimab. These receptors were taken from an adult with an advanced solid tumor such as melanoma, head and neck, liver or kidney cancer.

The chain employs TRBV5-1 and TRBJ2-5; 9 nucleotides agree with TRBD1. Unmatched junction bases numbered 6, after V lost 5 bases and J lost 4 bases. CDR1 and CDR2 from the germline V gene are SGHRS and YFSETQ. The CDR3 length is 14 residues. The CDR3 DNA sequence: TGCGCCAGCAGTTTACAGGGGGCCCCAGAGACCCAGTACTTC. Amino acids: CASSLQGAPETQYF.

CDR3 DNA: TGTGCCAGCAGTGCCGACAGAACTCCTGGCTACACCTTC. It codes for CASSADRTPGYTF. J is TRBJ1-2 and V is TRBV6-1; perhaps TRBD1 as D (5 bases). CDR1 MNHNS and CDR2 SASEGT come from the germline V gene. This CDR3 spans 13 amino acids. The V and J ends lost 4 bases and 7 bases respectively, with 13 bases between them.

Here the CDR3 DNA reads TGTGCCAGCAGCTTGGAACTAGGTTCCAACGAGCAGTACTTC. Protein: CASSLELGSNEQYF. The chain is built from TRBV5-4 and TRBJ2-7; maybe TRBD2 (5 bases). This CDR3 has 14 amino acids. The V gene lost 0 bases and the J gene lost 5 bases, with 12 bases spanning the gap. The germline V gene has CDR1 SGHNT and CDR2 YYREEE (reference sequence).

V is TRBV18 and J is TRBJ2-4; TRBD2 agrees at 8 bases. The V segment lost 6 bases and the J segment 9 bases; nucleotides outside the gene matches: 7. This CDR3 has 13 amino acids. Germline V lookup: CDR1 KGHSH, CDR2 LQKENI. CDR3 DNA: TGTGCCAGCTCTCCCCTTCGGGGGGGCATTCAGTACTTC. This encodes CASSPLRGGIQYF.

The gene calls are TRBV19 and TRBJ2-2; D unclear. V lost 8 bases to trimming and J lost 5 bases, with 12 bases between them. Germline V gene sequence: CDR1 LNHDA, CDR2 SQIVND (reference sequence). The length of the CDR3 is 13 residues. This chain's CDR3 is CASDQQGTGELFF. The CDR3 coding sequence is TGTGCCAGTGACCAACAAGGGACCGGGGAGCTGTTTTTT.

This clone occurred once. This chain links TRBV6-1 with TRBJ1-1, with D perhaps matching TRBD1 (5 bases). This CDR3 spans 15 amino acids. With 10 bases removed from V and 0 bases from J, the gap between germline ends came to 18 bases. CDR1 is MNHNS and CDR2 is SASEGT in the germline V gene. The CDR3 region has the DNA TGTGCCACCCAAATCGAGGGACTAATGAACACTGAAGCTTTCTTT. Its translation is CATQIEGLMNTEAFF.

This clone was seen more than once but under ten times. The CDR3: CASSFRIGQPQHF. CDR3 DNA: TGTGCCAGCAGTTTTCGGATTGGGCAGCCCCAGCATTTT. The V gene is TRBV6-5, the J gene TRBJ1-5; no clear D. The CDR3 length is 13 residues. The germline V and J ends were trimmed by 4 bases and 7 bases, with 11 bases remaining between them. Germline lookup yields CDR1 MNHEY and CDR2 SVGAGI.

The CDR3 nucleotides read TGTGCCAGCAGTCCCCCCCGGCTAGCGGGAGGAGGCGGGGAGCTGTTTTTT. Translated, it gives CASSPPRLAGGGGELFF. The gene calls are TRBV27 and TRBJ2-2, with 11 bases identical to TRBD2. The germline CDR1 and CDR2 sequences are MNHEY and SMNVEV (reference sequence). Germline trimming cut 5 bases from V and 7 bases from J; bases unmatched to any gene: 12. This CDR3 has 17 residues.

This chain uses TRBV18 with TRBJ1-5; 7 bases are a match to TRBD1. Germline CDR1 is KGHSH and CDR2 is LQKENI. This CDR3 comprises 14 residues. V trimming: 4 bases; J trimming: 2 bases; junction bases outside the gene matches: 2. CDR3 in amino acids: CASSHGQGNQPQHF. The CDR3 coding sequence is TGTGCCAGCTCACACGGACAGGGCAATCAGCCCCAGCATTTT.

This clone was counted a single time. V gene TRBV7-2 combines with J gene TRBJ2-7, with D unresolved. V lost 1 base and J 6 bases, leaving 7 bases between the germline ends. Germline V gene data show CDR1 as SGHTA and CDR2 as FQGNSA. The CDR3 covers 12 residues. This chain's CDR3 is CASSLGTREQYF. CDR3 in DNA: TGTGCCAGCAGCTTAGGCACCCGCGAGCAGTACTTC.

The V and J genes are TRBV19 and TRBJ1-4; D call uncertain. With 2 bases removed from V and 6 bases from J, the gap between germline ends came to 16 bases. This CDR3 is 16 amino acids long. From germline, CDR1 is LNHDA and CDR2 SQIVND (reference sequence). The DNA of the CDR3 is TGTGCCAGTAGTATAATCTGGCGGTCGGGTGATGAAAAACTGTTTTTT. It yields the protein CASSIIWRSGDEKLFF.

The chain joins TRBV6-4 to TRBJ2-7; TRBD2 matches 12 bases. Germline V gene lookup returns CDR1 MRHNA and CDR2 SNTAGT. V lost 3 bases to trimming and J lost 3 bases; unmatched junction nucleotides: 9. The CDR3 is 17 residues long. Written as DNA, the CDR3 is TGTGCCAGCAGTGAGCTAGCGGGAGGGCCCGAGGACTACGAGCAGTACTTC. This translates into CASSELAGGPEDYEQYF.

The chain carries TRBV5-4 and TRBJ1-2; D is ambiguous. Germline V CDR1 and CDR2: SGHNT, YYREEE (reference sequence). This CDR3 is 13 amino acids long. The ends were cut back, 0 bases at V and 12 bases at J, with 15 bases in the middle. CDR3 amino acids: CASSLDKVGVHTF. The CDR3 DNA reads TGTGCCAGCAGCTTGGATAAGGTTGGTGTTCACACCTTC. The variable domain in full, with the rest retrieved from reference TRBV5-4 and TRBJ1-2, is ETGVTQSPTHLIKTRGQQVTLRCSSQSGHNTVSWYQQALGQGPQFIFQYYREEENGRGNFPPRFSGLQFPNYSSELNVNALELDDSALYLCASSLDKVGVHTFGSGTRLTVV.

The V gene is TRBV11-3, the J gene TRBJ2-2; no clear D. The V end lost 1 base, the J end lost 5 bases, and 5 bases lay between the germline ends. CDR3 length: 13 residues. Per germline, CDR1 SGHNT and CDR2 YENEEA. The CDR3 reads CASSLVRTGELFF. For the CDR3, the DNA is TGTGCCAGCAGCTTAGTTAGAACCGGGGAGCTGTTTTTT.

The chain recombines TRBV27 with TRBJ1-6, with a weak D call TRBD1 (6 bases). The CDR3 has 17 amino acids. In germline, CDR1 is MNHEY, CDR2 SMNVEV (reference sequence). The ends were cut back, 0 bases at V and 0 bases at J, with 9 bases in the middle. The CDR3 reads CASSLSQGSSYNSPLHF. The CDR3 DNA sequence: TGTGCCAGCAGTTTATCTCAGGGGAGCTCCTATAATTCACCCCTCCACTTT.

The J gene is TRBJ2-7, the V gene TRBV27; 7 bases are shared with TRBD1. Germline CDR1 reads MNHEY; CDR2 reads SMNVEV (reference sequence). With 3 bases clipped from V and 2 bases from J, the junction kept 4 bases outside the gene matches. CDR3 length equals 14 residues. Written as DNA, the CDR3 is TGTGCCAGCAGTTTCAACAGGGGACCCTACGAGCAGTACTTC. This sequence encodes CASSFNRGPYEQYF.

The chain is built from TRBV6-6 and TRBJ2-7, with 9 bases fitting TRBD1. This CDR3 spans 12 amino acids. CDR1 is MNHNY, CDR2 SVGAGI, per germline (reference sequence). Unmatched junction bases numbered 7, after V lost 10 bases and J lost 6 bases. The chain's CDR3 is CAMGQGSGEQYF. The CDR3 DNA sequence: TGTGCCATGGGACAGGGTTCTGGCGAGCAGTACTTC.

Here the CDR3 DNA reads TGTGCCAGCAGCTTTCTAACGGGACAGGGTTCCGATGAGCAGTTCTTC. This translates into CASSFLTGQGSDEQFF. This rearrangement joins TRBV14 to TRBJ2-1; 9 bases match TRBD1. V was clipped by 5 bases and J by 8 bases; unmatched bases: 13. The CDR3 is 16 amino acids. The germline V gene has CDR1 SGHDN and CDR2 FVKESK.

The rearrangement links TRBV7-9 to TRBJ1-3; no firm D call. V dropped 4 bases and J dropped 7 bases, with 8 bases sitting between them. Germline V gene data show CDR1 as SEHNR and CDR2 as FQNEAQ (reference sequence). The CDR3 extends over 12 amino acids. The CDR3 reads CASSSPPNTIYF. CDR3 in DNA: TGTGCCAGCAGCTCCCCGCCTAACACCATATATTTT.

The V and J genes are TRBV7-9 and TRBJ1-3; no firm D call. The CDR3 is made up of 15 amino acids. In germline, CDR1 is SEHNR, CDR2 FQNEAQ (reference sequence). The V end lost 5 bases, the J end lost 0 bases, and 11 bases lay between the germline ends. Here the CDR3 DNA reads TGTGCCAGCAGCCCGGGAGCGTCCTCTGGAAACACCATATATTTT. Protein product: CASSPGASSGNTIYF.

The chain uses TRBV5-4 and TRBJ2-3, with a weak D call TRBD1 (5 bases). The CDR3 runs 14 residues. V gave up 2 bases and J gave up 1 base, with 8 bases separating them. CDR1 is SGHNT and CDR2 is YYREEE in the germline V gene (reference sequence). CDR3 in DNA: TGTGCCAGCAGCTTCGAACAGGGCACAGATACGCAGTATTTT. The encoded protein is CASSFEQGTDTQYF.